Shown below are 12 T cell receptor beta chains from a single sample sequenced in a study of cytomegalovirus exposure and HLA in healthy donors. Researchers ran the PCR with 60 Vbeta and 13 Jbeta primers. Data came from immunoSEQ multiplex PCR; TCRdb stores just in-frame clones and leaves some out. Of approximately 190,000 clones in the sample, 80% to 90% were seen once. The sample comprised PBMCs. The source of these receptors is a man aged 35 to 55 in good health and CMV-seropositive.

A note on this clone: Other DNA sequences in the same sample also yield this CDR3. This chain connects TRBV19 to TRBJ1-5; TRBD1 matches at 8 bases. This CDR3 comprises 15 residues. After removal of 3 bases from V and 4 bases from J, the junction contained 5 bases not matched to a gene. CDR1 and CDR2 from the germline V gene are LNHDA and SQIVND (reference sequence). The CDR3 is CASSIQGAGNQPQHF. The CDR3 DNA reads TGTGCCAGTAGTATTCAGGGGGCTGGGAATCAGCCCCAGCATTTT.

The chain is built from TRBV6-1 and TRBJ2-6; TRBD1 might be the D (6 bases). This CDR3 region has 20 residues. V was clipped by 4 bases and J by 0 bases, with 22 bases between them. Germline values: CDR1 MNHNS, CDR2 SASEGT. DNA for the CDR3: TGTGCCAGCAGTGCGAGGGACACATCATTACCTCTCTCTGGGGCCAACGTCCTGACTTTC. Translated: CASSARDTSLPLSGANVLTF.

This chain links TRBV27 with TRBJ2-5; TRBD2 agrees at 12 bases. V dropped 1 base and J dropped 1; count of bases not matched to a gene: 7. The germline V gene encodes CDR1 MNHEY and CDR2 SMNVEV (reference sequence). The CDR3 runs to 18 residues. The CDR3 region is CASSLWASGGGRQETQYF. In DNA form, the CDR3 reads TGTGCCAGCAGTTTATGGGCTAGCGGGGGGGGCCGCCAAGAGACCCAGTACTTC.

This chain joins TRBV4-3 and TRBJ2-1; 10 nucleotides agree with TRBD2. The CDR3 is 14 amino acids. From germline, CDR1 is LGHNA and CDR2 YSLEER. Trimming removed 2 bases from V and 9 bases from J; junction bases left unmatched: 4. DNA for the CDR3: TGCGCCAGCAGCCAAAATAGCGGGAGGCGTGAGCAGTTCTTC. It yields the protein CASSQNSGRREQFF.

The chain carries TRBV5-1 and TRBJ1-1; 7 positions match TRBD1. Per germline, CDR1 SGHRS and CDR2 YFSETQ. Germline trimming cut 4 bases from V and 6 bases from J; bases unmatched to any gene: 12. The CDR3 totals 15 residues. CDR3 loop: CASSPLTGLVAEAFF. The CDR3, as DNA: TGCGCCAGCAGCCCGTTGACAGGGCTGGTCGCTGAAGCTTTCTTT. The whole variable domain, filled in from reference TRBV5-1 and TRBJ1-1, reads KAGVTQTPRYLIKTRGQQVTLSCSPISGHRSVSWYQQTPGQGLQFLFEYFSETQRNKGNFPGRFSGRQFSNSRSEMNVSTLELGDSALYLCASSPLTGLVAEAFFGQGTRLTVV.

The V gene is TRBV7-2, the J gene TRBJ2-7, with 8 positions matching TRBD1. Per the germline V gene, CDR1 is SGHTA and CDR2 is FQGNSA. This CDR3 has 17 residues. V lost 5 bases, J lost 3 bases, and 15 bases stayed unmatched. CDR3 protein: CASSPKIGTGSIYEQYF. The CDR3 region has the DNA TGTGCCAGCAGCCCCAAGATAGGGACAGGATCGATCTACGAGCAGTACTTC.

The rearrangement uses TRBV7-2 and TRBJ2-1; 8 bases align to TRBD2. Germline CDR1 is SGHTA and CDR2 is FQGNSA. CDR3 length equals 17 residues. The J segment lost 7 bases and the V segment lost 1 base, leaving 12 bases of the junction unmatched. This CDR3 reads CASSLVGGGSTQNEQFF. The CDR3 coding sequence is TGTGCCAGCAGCTTAGTTGGCGGGGGGTCAACACAAAATGAGCAGTTCTTC.

The genes are TRBV5-1 and TRBJ2-7; D gene unclear. Germline CDR1 reads SGHRS; CDR2 reads YFSETQ. V shed 4 bases and J shed 3 bases, with 14 bases lying between them. This CDR3 comprises 14 residues. CDR3 nucleotides: TGCGCCAGCAGCCCGGGTGGCAGTTTCTACGAGCAGTACTTC. It yields the protein CASSPGGSFYEQYF.

The chain has TRBV7-2 and TRBJ2-5; D gene ambiguous. The CDR3 contains 13 residues. Trimming removed 5 bases at V and 5 bases at J, with 12 bases between. CDR1 is SGHTA and CDR2 is FQGNSA in the germline V gene. The CDR3 sequence is CASSLSRWETQYF. The CDR3 DNA sequence: TGTGCCAGCAGCCTCTCCAGGTGGGAGACCCAGTACTTC.

The J gene is TRBJ1-1, the V gene TRBV5-1; D is uncertain. V shed 2 bases and J shed 1 base, with 6 bases lying between them. CDR3 length equals 13 residues. The germline V gene encodes CDR1 SGHRS and CDR2 YFSETQ. The CDR3 region is CASSFSGNTEAFF. The CDR3 DNA reads TGCGCCAGCAGCTTTTCAGGGAACACTGAAGCTTTCTTT.

This sequence joins TRBV5-1 and TRBJ2-7; D possibly corresponds to TRBD1 (6 bases). V lost 0 bases and J 6 bases, leaving 16 bases between the germline ends. Germline V gene lookup returns CDR1 SGHRS and CDR2 YFSETQ. The CDR3 loop spans 15 amino acids. CDR3 nucleotide sequence: TGCGCCAGCAGCTTGGGACCCAGGGGAGAGGCCGAGCAGTACTTC. Its translation is CASSLGPRGEAEQYF.

The chain couples TRBV6-5 to TRBJ1-5; TRBD1 matches at 7 bases. The CDR3 has 16 amino acids. Germline lookup yields CDR1 MNHEY and CDR2 SVGAGI. With V trimmed by 2 bases and J by 3 bases, 7 bases remained unmatched. The CDR3 here is CASSYGFTGANQPQHF. CDR3 nucleotides: TGTGCCAGCAGTTACGGATTCACAGGGGCCAATCAGCCCCAGCATTTT.